The 19 T cell receptor beta chains presented below share a single source sample, sequenced in a study of cytomegalovirus exposure and HLA in healthy donors. This PCR relied on a set of 60 Vbeta primers and 13 Jbeta primers. Using immunoSEQ multiplex PCR, the repertoire was profiled, and TCRdb retains in-frame clones only, with some absent. The top ten clones hold around 1.8% of a sample with approximately 140,000 clones, 70% to 80% of them seen once. Material for sequencing was PBMCs. The receptors stem from a woman aged 45-60 years in good health and CMV-seronegative.

The CDR3 DNA reads as TGTGCCAGCAGCGTAACTAGCGGGACTCTAGCCAAAAACATTCAGTACTTC. Its protein product is CASSVTSGTLAKNIQYF. The rearrangement links TRBV11-3 to TRBJ2-4; 10 bases match TRBD2. CDR1 is SGHNT and CDR2 is YENEEA in the germline V gene. V lost 5 bases and J lost 0; bases outside the gene matches: 7. There are 17 residues in the CDR3.

The chain couples TRBV27 to TRBJ1-1, with 9 positions matching TRBD1. This CDR3 region has 21 residues. J lost 0 bases, V lost 6 bases, and 23 bases had no gene match. CDR1 MNHEY and CDR2 SMNVEV come from the germline V gene (reference sequence). The CDR3 protein is CASSTILAGVGTGFMNTEAFF. In nucleotides, the CDR3 is TGTGCCAGCAGCACCATCCTTGCGGGGGTCGGGACAGGGTTCATGAACACTGAAGCTTTCTTT.

The chain links TRBV30 to TRBJ1-2; 7 bases are a match to TRBD1. V was clipped by 8 bases and J by 1 base; unmatched bases: 7. The CDR3 length is 13 residues. Germline assignment: CDR1 GTSNPN and CDR2 SVGIG (reference sequence). CDR3 region: CARFQGDNYGYTF. DNA of the CDR3: TGTGCCCGATTTCAGGGGGATAACTATGGCTACACCTTC.

The chain employs TRBV29-1 and TRBJ1-2, with 9 positions matching TRBD1. Germline lookup yields CDR1 SQVTM and CDR2 ANQGSEA. With V trimmed by 8 bases and J by 3 bases, 4 bases remained unmatched. CDR3 length equals 12 residues. CDR3 amino acids: CSTRTGDYGYTF. DNA for the CDR3: TGCAGCACCCGGACAGGGGACTATGGCTACACCTTC.

The J gene is TRBJ1-5, the V gene TRBV28; 7 bases map to TRBD1. CDR1 and CDR2 from the germline V gene are MDHEN and SYDVKM. The length of the CDR3 is 14 residues. V dropped 2 bases and J dropped 4; count of bases not matched to a gene: 2. The CDR3 DNA follows: TGTGCCAGCAGTTTACCCAGGGGGAATCAGCCCCAGCATTTT. This encodes CASSLPRGNQPQHF.

The J gene is TRBJ1-1, the V gene TRBV28; 7 nucleotides align to TRBD1. The junction had 2 bases not matched to a gene; V was cut back by 1 base and J by 0 bases. The germline V gene has CDR1 MDHEN and CDR2 SYDVKM. This CDR3 region has 15 residues. The CDR3 reads CASSLLGQMNTEAFF. In DNA form, the CDR3 reads TGTGCCAGCAGTTTATTGGGACAGATGAACACTGAAGCTTTCTTT.

Only a few counts were recorded for this clone. CDR3: CASWGQSSGNTIYF. CDR3 nucleotide sequence: TGTGCCAGCTGGGGGCAATCCTCTGGAAACACCATATATTTT. The chain has TRBV28 and TRBJ1-3, with D possibly being TRBD1 (6 bases). CDR1 is MDHEN, CDR2 SYDVKM, per germline. Trimming cost V 8 bases and J 0 bases, with 11 bases left between them. The CDR3 consists of 14 residues.

The rearrangement joins TRBV28 to TRBJ2-3; perhaps TRBD2 as D (6 bases). V dropped 3 bases and J dropped 11 bases, with 18 bases sitting between them. Germline loops: CDR1 MDHEN, CDR2 SYDVKM. The CDR3 sequence is 14 residues long. This CDR3 reads CASSFPSGPGLQYF. The CDR3 DNA reads as TGTGCCAGCAGTTTTCCCTCCGGTCCGGGACTGCAGTATTTT.

The chain recombines TRBV9 with TRBJ1-2, with D perhaps TRBD1 (6 bases). The CDR3 extends over 14 amino acids. Germline CDR1 is SGDLS and CDR2 is YYNGEE. The V end lost 3 bases, the J end lost 3 bases, and 12 bases lay between the germline ends. CDR3 sequence: CASSATGSHYGYTF. The DNA of the CDR3 is TGTGCCAGCAGCGCCACAGGGTCCCACTATGGCTACACCTTC.

The J gene is TRBJ2-7, the V gene TRBV6-5; 8 nucleotides line up with TRBD1. The germline gives CDR1 MNHEY, CDR2 SVGAGI. The CDR3 runs 15 residues. After removal of 5 bases from V and 5 bases from J, the junction contained 11 bases not matched to a gene. Here the CDR3 reads CASSALRTGRHEQYV. As DNA, the CDR3 is TGTGCCAGCAGTGCCTTGAGGACAGGGAGGCACGAGCAGTACGTC.

The chain combines TRBV30 with TRBJ1-4; TRBD1 matches at 8 bases. Germline V CDR1 and CDR2: GTSNPN, SVGIG (reference sequence). V lost 2 bases and J lost 7; bases outside the gene matches: 6. The CDR3 has 14 amino acids. Here the CDR3 reads CAWSPDRVGEKLFF. The CDR3 DNA reads TGTGCCTGGAGTCCGGACAGGGTTGGTGAAAAACTGTTTTTT.

This clone was seen a single time. This sequence joins TRBV19 and TRBJ1-2; the D gene is possibly TRBD1 (6 bases). This CDR3 has 15 residues. Germline V gene data show CDR1 as LNHDA and CDR2 as SQIVND (reference sequence). Between the trimmed V and J ends, which lost 8 bases and 3 bases, there was a span of 19 bases. The DNA for the CDR3 is TGTGCCAGTGCTATATCACAGGGTTTAGACTATGGCTACACCTTC. Translated: CASAISQGLDYGYTF.

This chain uses TRBV27 with TRBJ1-1, with 8 bases fitting TRBD1. Germline V gene data show CDR1 as MNHEY and CDR2 as SMNVEV (reference sequence). This CDR3 spans 13 amino acids. The junction had 2 bases not matched to a gene; V was cut back by 5 bases and J by 3 bases. CDR3 sequence (DNA): TGTGCCAGCAGTACCAGGGGGCACACTGAAGCTTTCTTT. The encoded protein is CASSTRGHTEAFF.

The V and J genes are TRBV9 and TRBJ1-2; a possible D gene is TRBD1 (6 bases). Germline V gene sequence: CDR1 SGDLS, CDR2 YYNGEE. CDR3 length: 11 amino acids. V was cut by 5 bases and J by 8 bases, with 10 bases left in between. CDR3: CASRNTGGYTF. The CDR3 DNA follows: TGTGCCAGCAGAAATACAGGGGGCTACACCTTC. Together with reference TRBV9 and TRBJ1-2, the CDR3 gives the full variable domain: DSGVTQTPKHLITATGQRVTLRCSPRSGDLSVYWYQQSLDQGLQFLIQYYNGEERAKGNILERFSAQQFPDLHSELNLSSLELGDSALYFCASRNTGGYTFGSGTRLTVV.

This chain links TRBV5-1 with TRBJ2-7; TRBD1 is a possible D gene (7 bases). Germline V gene sequence: CDR1 SGHRS, CDR2 YFSETQ. The germline V and J ends were trimmed by 7 bases and 3 bases, with 17 bases remaining between them. This CDR3 has 14 residues. Here the CDR3 reads CASSGGQGRYEQYV. Written as DNA, the CDR3 is TGCGCCAGCTCAGGGGGGCAGGGGCGCTACGAGCAGTACGTC.

The chain is built from TRBV6-4 and TRBJ1-4; D might be TRBD1 (5 bases). Trimming took off 2 bases at V and 7 bases at J, with 11 bases between the two ends. Germline lookup yields CDR1 MRHNA and CDR2 SNTAGT. The CDR3 has 14 residues. This CDR3 is CASSDGGIGEKLFF. In DNA form, the CDR3 reads TGTGCCAGCAGTGACGGGGGGATCGGTGAAAAACTGTTTTTT.

In its sample, this clone was seen once. The chain's CDR3 is CASSLVSGVDQPQHF. CDR3 DNA sequence: TGCGCCAGCAGCTTGGTTTCCGGGGTCGATCAGCCCCAGCATTTT. This chain links TRBV5-1 with TRBJ1-5; D gene uncertain. The CDR3 totals 15 residues. Germline V gene data show CDR1 as SGHRS and CDR2 as YFSETQ. Deletions cut 0 bases from V and 5 bases from J, with 12 bases between.

The chain recombines TRBV15 with TRBJ1-1; D is uncertain. The CDR3 covers 17 residues. Between the trimmed V and J ends, which lost 1 base and 0 bases, there was a span of 15 bases. From germline, CDR1 is LNHNV and CDR2 YYDKDF (reference sequence). CDR3 residues: CATSRVLRSRLNTEAFF. As DNA, the CDR3 is TGTGCCACCAGCAGAGTTTTGCGGAGTCGGCTGAACACTGAAGCTTTCTTT.

The chain couples TRBV4-3 to TRBJ2-2, with D perhaps matching TRBD1 (7 bases). Germline-derived CDR1 and CDR2 are LGHNA and YSLEER. This CDR3 is built from 17 residues. The V and J ends lost 6 bases and 4 bases respectively, with 21 bases between them. CDR3 region: CASRLSSGTAGTGELFF. The CDR3, as DNA: TGCGCCAGCAGGTTAAGTTCCGGGACAGCGGGCACCGGGGAGCTGTTTTTT.